Listed below are T cell receptor beta chains from one sample, sequenced in a study of T-cell reconstitution after alpha-beta-depleted transplantation in children. TCRdb re-analysed the PCR reads in MiXCR, keeping a single row per CDR3 protein. The table lists approximately 630,000 distinct CDR3 sequences, 13% of them singletons, with roughly 0.77% in the top ten. Material: PBMCs, obtained before TCRalphabeta/CD19-depleted stem cell transplant. Receptor source: a girl aged 2-10 years with congenital amegakaryocytic thrombocytopenia, due to receive a stem cell transplant. The CDR3 runs from the conserved cysteine through the conserved F or W. A D gene is named only where the DNA matches it firmly. Clone size is shown for a subset of rows, as once, few, many or a class of expanded clone.

TRBJ2-2	TRBV12-3/TRBV12-4	TRBD1	many	CASSFSRGQGHGELFF	TGTGCCAGCAGTTTCTCCCGCGGACAGGGGCACGGGGAGCTGTTTTTT
TRBJ2-3	TRBV20-1	TRBD2	many	CSARDSLAEGTDTQYF	TGCAGTGCTAGAGATAGCCTAGCGGAGGGCACAGATACGCAGTATTTT
TRBJ2-1	TRBV15	NA	NA	CATSGGDNSNEQFF	TGTGCCACCAGCGGGGGGGACAATTCCAATGAGCAGTTCTTC
TRBJ2-7	TRBV20-1	TRBD2	NA	CSAHAGTSGAYEQYF	TGCAGTGCTCACGCGGGAACTAGCGGAGCCTACGAGCAGTACTTC
TRBJ2-7	TRBV20-1	NA	many	CSARDFVSGSSYEQYF	TGCAGTGCTAGAGATTTCGTAAGCGGAAGCTCCTACGAGCAGTACTTC
TRBJ1-3	TRBV10-3	NA	few	CAISESRGVGSGNTIYF	TGTGCCATCAGTGAGTCAAGGGGCGTGGGCTCTGGAAACACCATATATTTT
TRBJ2-5	TRBV11-2	NA	many	CASSLESREGGETQYF	TGTGCCAGCAGCTTAGAGAGTAGGGAGGGGGGGGAGACCCAGTACTTC
TRBJ2-1	TRBV20-1	TRBD2	many	CSALAGGGYNEQFF	TGCAGCGCACTAGCGGGAGGCGGGTACAATGAGCAGTTCTTC
TRBJ2-1	TRBV29-1	TRBD2	many	CSVSERGIEQFF	TGCAGCGTTAGTGAGCGGGGTATTGAGCAGTTCTTC
TRBJ1-2	TRBV10-3	NA	many	CAISERNHGYTF	TGTGCCATCAGTGAAAGAAATCACGGCTACACCTTC
TRBJ2-3	TRBV5-8	TRBD2	NA	CASSLVLASGSTDTQYF	TGTGCCAGCAGCTTGGTCTTGGCTAGCGGAAGCACAGATACGCAGTATTTT
TRBJ2-5	TRBV29-1	NA	NA	CSVDPEEMGQETQYF	TGCAGCGTTGACCCGGAGGAAATGGGCCAAGAGACCCAGTACTTC
TRBJ1-5	TRBV20-1	NA	NA	CSASVGTFQTNSNQPQHF	TGCAGTGCTAGTGTGGGGACCTTCCAGACTAATAGCAATCAGCCCCAGCATTTT
TRBJ2-5	TRBV4-1	TRBD2	many	CASSPQGLAETQYF	TGCGCCAGCAGCCCCCAGGGACTAGCAGAGACCCAGTACTTC
TRBJ2-3	TRBV28	NA	NA	CASTSLNAGTDTQYF	TGTGCCAGCACCTCCCTCAACGCTGGCACAGATACGCAGTATTTT
TRBJ1-2	TRBV29-1	TRBD1	many	CSVDTTGTGLNDYGYTF	TGCAGCGTTGATACGACCGGGACAGGGTTGAACGACTATGGCTACACCTTC
TRBJ2-7	TRBV10-3	NA	few	CAISPGVGDEQYF	TGTGCCATCTCCCCAGGGGTGGGGGACGAGCAGTACTTC
TRBJ2-3	TRBV5-6	TRBD2	few	CASSTSWTSFRADTQYF	TGTGCCAGCAGCACCTCGTGGACTAGTTTCAGGGCAGATACGCAGTATTTT
TRBJ1-1	TRBV10-3	TRBD1	many	CAISTQGVWVNTEAFF	TGTGCCATCAGTACCCAGGGGGTTTGGGTTAACACTGAAGCTTTCTTT
TRBJ2-7	TRBV7-2	TRBD1	NA	CASSLSGQGVFEQYF	TGTGCCAGCAGCCTCTCGGGACAGGGGGTCTTCGAGCAGTACTTC
TRBJ2-1	TRBV5-1	NA	many	CASSLAFWEDNNEQFF	TGCGCCAGCAGCTTGGCCTTCTGGGAGGACAACAATGAGCAGTTCTTC
TRBJ2-7	TRBV7-6	NA	few	CASSPSTPGLLHEQYF	TGTGCCAGCAGCCCTTCGACCCCGGGACTGCTCCACGAGCAGTACTTC
TRBJ1-4	TRBV5-1	TRBD1	many	CASSYRDSNEKLFF	TGCGCCAGCAGCTACCGGGACAGTAATGAAAAACTGTTTTTT
TRBJ2-7	TRBV7-9	NA	few	CASSSPGTFGSYEQYF	TGTGCCAGCAGCTCCCCGGGGACTTTTGGCTCCTACGAGCAGTACTTC
TRBJ2-7	TRBV20-1	TRBD2	many	CSGWRSGSYEQYF	TGCAGTGGATGGAGAAGCGGGAGTTACGAGCAGTACTTC
TRBJ2-5	TRBV28	NA	few	CASRAGQTQYF	TGTGCCAGCAGAGCCGGTCAGACCCAGTACTTC
TRBJ2-3	TRBV28	TRBD2	few	CASSLGRLATRSTDTQYF	TGTGCCAGCAGTCTAGGGCGACTAGCAACACGAAGCACAGATACGCAGTATTTT
TRBJ1-6	TRBV7-6	TRBD1	few	CASSVGQPAPLHF	TGTGCCAGCAGCGTGGGACAGCCAGCACCCCTCCACTTT
TRBJ2-1	TRBV5-1	TRBD2	many	CASSLEWAGGSYNEQFF	TGCGCCAGCAGCTTGGAATGGGCGGGAGGGTCTTACAATGAGCAGTTCTTC
TRBJ2-3	TRBV7-2	NA	many	CASSLERDTQYF	TGTGCCAGCAGCTTGGAGCGGGATACGCAGTATTTT
TRBJ1-4	TRBV28	TRBD1	few	CASSLYSGTANEKLFF	TGTGCCAGCAGTTTATATTCCGGGACAGCTAATGAAAAACTGTTTTTT
TRBJ2-7	TRBV11-1	NA	once	CASSPQQGLLGPGYEQYF	TGTGCCAGCAGCCCCCAACAGGGACTCCTTGGGCCGGGCTACGAGCAGTACTTC
TRBJ2-7	TRBV20-1	TRBD1	many	CSATGTGYHEQYF	TGCAGTGCAACCGGGACAGGGTACCACGAGCAGTACTTC
TRBJ2-3	TRBV10-1	NA	few	CASSTRGDGTDTQYF	TGCGCCAGCAGTACCAGGGGCGATGGCACAGATACGCAGTATTTT
TRBJ1-2	TRBV12-3/TRBV12-4	TRBD1	few	CASSLRTGGSNYGYTF	TGTGCCAGCAGTCTCCGGACAGGGGGTTCCAACTATGGCTACACCTTC
TRBJ2-3	TRBV6-1	TRBD2	many	CASRKLAGDGYTQYF	TGTGCCAGCCGAAAACTAGCGGGAGATGGGTATACGCAGTATTTT
TRBJ2-7	TRBV7-4	NA	NA	CASSYPRAGQKIPGVSSYEQYF	TGTGCCAGCAGCTACCCCCGGGCCGGACAAAAAATTCCGGGGGTTAGCTCCTACGAGCAGTACTTC
TRBJ1-3	TRBV4-2	TRBD1	many	CASSHSTGGVVTSIYF	TGTGCCAGCAGCCACTCTACAGGGGGCGTCGTTACGTCCATATATTTT
TRBJ2-1	TRBV19	NA	NA	CASSIAGFLDEQFF	TGTGCCAGTAGTATCGCAGGTTTTTTGGATGAGCAGTTCTTC
TRBJ2-5	TRBV7-8	NA	many	CASSLVSQGGWETQYF	TGTGCCAGCAGCTTAGTATCGCAGGGAGGTTGGGAGACCCAGTACTTC
TRBJ2-1	TRBV12-3/TRBV12-4	NA	many	CASSLGREREQFF	TGTGCCAGCAGTTTGGGTAGGGAGAGAGAGCAGTTCTTC
TRBJ2-5	TRBV5-6	NA	NA	CASSFTPQETQYF	TGTGCCAGCAGCTTCACCCCGCAGGAGACCCAGTACTTC
TRBJ2-1	TRBV7-2	NA	many	CASSPFNEQFF	TGTGCCAGCAGCCCCTTCAATGAGCAGTTCTTC
TRBJ2-3	TRBV7-8	NA	many	CASSPVGAAAVDTQYF	TGTGCCAGCAGCCCCGTGGGAGCGGCCGCGGTAGATACGCAGTATTTT
TRBJ2-5	TRBV7-9	NA	many	CASSFDGESQYF	TGTGCCAGCAGCTTCGATGGGGAGTCCCAGTACTTC
TRBJ1-5	TRBV10-3	TRBD1	NA	CAISGQGGNQPQHF	TGTGCCATCAGTGGACAGGGTGGCAATCAGCCCCAGCATTTT
TRBJ2-1	TRBV5-1	NA	many	CASSVSSGPYNEQFF	TGCGCCAGCAGCGTTTCCAGCGGGCCGTACAATGAGCAGTTCTTC
TRBJ2-2	TRBV7-9	NA	few	CASSLGSGLSGELFF	TGTGCCAGCAGCTTAGGATCGGGCCTAAGCGGGGAGCTGTTTTTT
TRBJ2-3	TRBV4-1	NA	NA	CASSQDLGGAQYF	TGCGCCAGCAGCCAAGATCTGGGCGGGGCCCAGTATTTT
TRBJ2-1	TRBV20-1	TRBD2	NA	CSALLAASSYNEQFF	TGCAGTGCACTCCTAGCGGCCAGCTCCTACAATGAGCAGTTCTTC
TRBJ2-1	TRBV20-1	TRBD2	many	CSARGLPSYNEQFF	TGCAGTGCTCGGGGACTACCCTCTTACAATGAGCAGTTCTTC
TRBJ2-1	TRBV7-8	NA	few	CASSLEGAGLYNEQFF	TGTGCCAGCAGCTTAGAAGGGGCGGGGCTCTACAATGAGCAGTTCTTC
TRBJ2-1	TRBV20-1	TRBD2	NA	CSASRTSGRLEQFF	TGCAGTGCTAGCAGGACTAGCGGGAGGCTTGAGCAGTTCTTC
TRBJ2-1	TRBV11-2	NA	NA	CASSFAGSLGNEQFF	TGTGCCAGCAGCTTCGCCGGGAGCTTAGGCAATGAGCAGTTCTTC